Below are 18 T cell receptor beta chains sequenced from a single sample in a study of cytomegalovirus exposure and HLA in healthy donors. The PCR used 60 Vbeta and 13 Jbeta primers. Produced via immunoSEQ multiplex PCR; TCRdb's table is partial and in-frame only. The listing contains about 90,000 clones. Sequencing input: PBMCs. These TCRs come from a woman between 25 and 40 years old in good health and CMV-seronegative.

This rearrangement joins TRBV7-9 to TRBJ2-5, with 10 bases that match TRBD1. Per germline, CDR1 SEHNR and CDR2 FQNEAQ (reference sequence). The V segment lost 0 bases and the J segment 5 bases; nucleotides outside the gene matches: 12. The CDR3 covers 18 residues. The CDR3 protein is CASSLAVGQGQFGETQYF. DNA of the CDR3: TGTGCCAGCAGCTTAGCGGTGGGACAGGGGCAATTTGGGGAGACCCAGTACTTC.

This chain links TRBV7-9 with TRBJ2-7, with unresolved D. Per the germline V gene, CDR1 is SEHNR and CDR2 is FQNEAQ (reference sequence). Between the trimmed V and J ends, which lost 4 bases and 2 bases, there was a span of 6 bases. There are 12 residues in the CDR3. For the CDR3, the DNA is TGTGCCAGCAGCTCCAGTCCCTACGAGCAGTACTTC. It specifies CASSSSPYEQYF.

V is TRBV27 and J is TRBJ1-2; 7 bases align to TRBD1. Per the germline V gene, CDR1 is MNHEY and CDR2 is SMNVEV (reference sequence). Germline trimming cut 5 bases from V and 0 bases from J; bases unmatched to any gene: 9. The CDR3 length is 16 residues. The CDR3 region has the DNA TGTGCCAGCAGTCTTAACTCCGGGACAGCTAACTATGGCTACACCTTC. Protein: CASSLNSGTANYGYTF.

The V and J genes are TRBV25-1 and TRBJ1-2; TRBD1 matches at 7 bases. Germline trimming cut 2 bases from V and 7 bases from J; bases unmatched to any gene: 7. In germline, CDR1 is MGHDK, CDR2 SYGVNS. The CDR3 sequence is 14 residues long. The CDR3 region is CASSEMLAGGGYTF. CDR3 sequence (DNA): TGTGCCAGCAGTGAAATGTTGGCAGGGGGTGGCTACACCTTC.

This chain links TRBV4-2 with TRBJ2-3, with 10 positions matching TRBD2. Germline CDR1 LGHNA, CDR2 YNFKEQ. Losses at the gene ends were 0 bases for V and 8 bases for J; bases not matched to a gene: 5. CDR3 size: 15 residues. Written as DNA, the CDR3 is TGTGCCAGCAGCCAAGATAGCGGGGGGCGGGGTACGCAGTATTTT. Its protein is CASSQDSGGRGTQYF.

The chain has TRBV5-1 and TRBJ1-4, with no clear D. V was pared by 3 bases and J by 3 bases, with 12 bases between. Per the germline V gene, CDR1 is SGHRS and CDR2 is YFSETQ. This CDR3 contains 15 residues. The CDR3 DNA is TGCGCCAGCAGCTCGGGTGAGGCCGCTAATGAAAAACTGTTTTTT. It translates to CASSSGEAANEKLFF. Combining the CDR3 with reference TRBV5-1 and TRBJ1-4 gives the whole variable domain KAGVTQTPRYLIKTRGQQVTLSCSPISGHRSVSWYQQTPGQGLQFLFEYFSETQRNKGNFPGRFSGRQFSNSRSEMNVSTLELGDSALYLCASSSGEAANEKLFFGSGTQLSVL.

The chain uses TRBV7-3 and TRBJ2-2; D is ambiguous. V shed 5 bases and J shed 1 base, with 11 bases lying between them. The CDR3 loop spans 15 amino acids. Germline V gene sequence: CDR1 SGHTA, CDR2 FQGTGA. The CDR3, as DNA: TGTGCCAGCAGCCCCCGGTCAGGGAACACCGGGGAGCTGTTTTTT. The encoded protein is CASSPRSGNTGELFF.

The chain couples TRBV30 to TRBJ1-5, with TRBD1 matching 7 bases. Germline V gene lookup returns CDR1 GTSNPN and CDR2 SVGIG (reference sequence). The CDR3 has 14 amino acids. V shed 0 bases, J shed 4 bases, and the junction held 3 bases outside the gene matches. CDR3 amino acids: CAWSVYRGNQPQHF. The DNA of the CDR3 is TGTGCCTGGAGTGTATACAGGGGTAATCAGCCCCAGCATTTT. The whole variable domain, remainder taken from reference TRBV30 and TRBJ1-5, is SQTIHQWPATLVQPVGSPLSLECTVEGTSNPNLYWYRQAAGRGLQLLFYSVGIGQISSEVPQNLSASRPQDRQFILSSKKLLLSDSGFYLCAWSVYRGNQPQHFGDGTRLSIL.

CDR3 sequence reads: CASSVKGGAGSPLHF. CDR3 sequence (DNA): TGTGCCAGCAGTGTCAAAGGGGGCGCGGGTTCACCCCTCCACTTT. The V and J genes are TRBV27 and TRBJ1-6, with TRBD1 matching 7 bases. Germline V lookup: CDR1 MNHEY, CDR2 SMNVEV (reference sequence). The V and J ends lost 5 bases and 9 bases, in that order; junction bases with no gene match: 10. The CDR3 consists of 15 residues.

The genes are TRBV5-6 and TRBJ2-1; 9 bases agree with TRBD1. Germline V gene lookup returns CDR1 SGHDT and CDR2 YYEEEE. This CDR3 comprises 14 residues. The junction had 8 bases not matched to a gene; V was cut back by 7 bases and J by 6 bases. Here the CDR3 reads CASLVGQGFNEQFF. For the CDR3, the DNA is TGTGCCAGCCTCGTTGGACAGGGGTTCAATGAGCAGTTCTTC.

V and J are TRBV5-1 and TRBJ1-1; TRBD1 aligns across 8 bases. Trimming took 2 bases from V and 4 from J; bases not matched to a gene: 10. This CDR3 is 16 amino acids long. Germline V gene data show CDR1 as SGHRS and CDR2 as YFSETQ. The CDR3 DNA reads TGCGCCAGCAGCTTAGTATTACAGGGGGTCGGCACTGAAGCTTTCTTT. Translating it yields CASSLVLQGVGTEAFF.

The V call is TRBV30, the J call TRBJ1-6; 9 bases are a match to TRBD1. The CDR3 extends over 16 amino acids. V shed 4 bases, J shed 7 bases, and the junction held 11 bases outside the gene matches. Germline V gives CDR1 GTSNPN, CDR2 SVGIG (reference sequence). The CDR3 DNA reads TGTGCCTGGATACTAAAGGCCGGGACAGGGAATTCACCCCTCCACTTT. It translates to CAWILKAGTGNSPLHF.

The chain recombines TRBV6-4 with TRBJ2-1; 7 bases are shared with TRBD2. The CDR3 covers 12 residues. CDR1 is MRHNA, CDR2 SNTAGT, per germline. Losses at the gene ends were 5 bases for V and 7 bases for J; bases not matched to a gene: 2. The CDR3 sequence: CASSYGGNEQFF. The CDR3 region has the DNA TGTGCCAGCAGTTACGGGGGGAATGAGCAGTTCTTC.

This chain uses TRBV30 with TRBJ2-1; 8 nucleotides align to TRBD2. Germline V gene lookup returns CDR1 GTSNPN and CDR2 SVGIG (reference sequence). This CDR3 is built from 15 residues. V trimming: 8 bases; J trimming: 4 bases; junction bases outside the gene matches: 13. The CDR3 DNA reads TGTGCCGGTTGGGCGGGAGGATTTAAGTACAATGAGCAGTTCTTC. Translated: CAGWAGGFKYNEQFF. Variable domain in full (rest from reference TRBV30 and TRBJ2-1): SQTIHQWPATLVQPVGSPLSLECTVEGTSNPNLYWYRQAAGRGLQLLFYSVGIGQISSEVPQNLSASRPQDRQFILSSKKLLLSDSGFYLCAGWAGGFKYNEQFFGPGTRLTVL.

The chain is built from TRBV11-3 and TRBJ2-5; 8 bases are shared with TRBD2. This CDR3 has 15 residues. Per the germline V gene, CDR1 is SGHNT and CDR2 is YENEEA. The V segment lost 5 bases and the J segment 1 base; nucleotides outside the gene matches: 6. CDR3 bases: TGTGCCAGCAGCCGGGCGGGGGGTTCCCAAGAGACCCAGTACTTC. Translation: CASSRAGGSQETQYF. The full variable domain, completed using reference TRBV11-3 and TRBJ2-5, is EAGVVQSPRYKIIEKKQPVAFWCNPISGHNTLYWYLQNLGQGPELLIRYENEEAVDDSQLPKDRFSAERLKGVDSTLKIQPAELGDSAVYLCASSRAGGSQETQYFGPGTRLLVL.

The chain has TRBV7-2 and TRBJ2-5; TRBD2 is a possible D gene (6 bases). The CDR3 covers 13 residues. V lost 4 bases, J lost 5 bases, and 11 bases lay in between. Looked up from germline, CDR1 is SGHTA and CDR2 is FQGNSA. CDR3 bases: TGTGCCAGCAGCTGGGACTCAAGGGAGACCCAGTACTTC. Translation gives CASSWDSRETQYF.

This chain connects TRBV5-4 to TRBJ2-2, with 16 bases that match TRBD2. From germline, CDR1 is SGHNT and CDR2 YYREEE (reference sequence). This CDR3 contains 18 residues. The V and J ends lost 4 bases and 3 bases, in that order; junction bases with no gene match: 6. CDR3 sequence: CASSITGTSGGDTGELFF. DNA of the CDR3: TGTGCCAGCAGCATAACCGGGACTAGCGGGGGGGACACCGGGGAGCTGTTTTTT.

The chain uses TRBV28 and TRBJ1-1, with 8 positions matching TRBD1. Germline assignment: CDR1 MDHEN and CDR2 SYDVKM. The CDR3 loop spans 15 amino acids. J gave up 8 bases and V 0 bases, and 8 bases lay outside the gene matches. The chain's CDR3 is CASSLCPGGRCEAFF. Here the CDR3 DNA reads TGTGCCAGCAGTTTATGCCCAGGGGGCCGATGCGAAGCTTTCTTT.